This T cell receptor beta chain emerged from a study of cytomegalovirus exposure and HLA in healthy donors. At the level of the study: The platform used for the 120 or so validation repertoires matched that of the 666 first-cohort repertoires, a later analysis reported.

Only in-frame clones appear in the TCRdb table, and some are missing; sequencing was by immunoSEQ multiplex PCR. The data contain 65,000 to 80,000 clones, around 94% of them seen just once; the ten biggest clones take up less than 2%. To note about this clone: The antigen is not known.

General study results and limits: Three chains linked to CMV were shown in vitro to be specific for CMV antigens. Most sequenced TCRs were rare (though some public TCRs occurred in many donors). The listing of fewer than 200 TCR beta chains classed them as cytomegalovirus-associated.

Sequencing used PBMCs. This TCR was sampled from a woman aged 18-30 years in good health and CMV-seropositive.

The CDR3 is CASSYRFRAGAYEQYF. The CDR3 DNA reads as TGTGCCAGCAGTTACAGGTTCAGGGCTGGGGCCTACGAGCAGTACTTC. The V and J genes are TRBV6-5 and TRBJ2-7; D possibly corresponds to TRBD1 (5 bases). CDR1 is MNHEY, CDR2 SVGAGI, per germline. The CDR3 totals 16 residues. The ends were cut back, 2 bases at V and 2 bases at J, with 16 bases in the middle.